Listed below are T cell receptor beta chains from one sample, sequenced in a study of T cell repertoires in cytomegalovirus infection. TCRdb re-called the reads through MiXCR, storing one row per CDR3 protein. The repertoire has fewer than 350,000 distinct CDR3 sequences, 9.5% of them found once; the top ten carry roughly 4%. Sequencing was performed on PBMCs. These receptors all stem from a human donor in good health (CMV status not recorded). Some clones in this sample may be carry-over from other donors' samples. The CDR3 runs from the conserved cysteine through the conserved F or W. The D gene is left open where the match is weak. The size of a clone is reported for some rows only, either as once, few or many, or as a class for expanded clones.

V gene,CDR3 length,clone size,D gene,J gene,CDR3 protein,CDR3 DNA
TRBV6-1,15,many,-,TRBJ1-1,CASRGTRGLHTEAFF,TGTGCCAGCAGGGGAACGAGGGGCCTCCACACTGAAGCTTTCTTT
TRBV10-2,13,-,-,TRBJ1-6,CASHGRRDSPLHF,TGCGCCAGCCATGGAAGGCGGGACTCACCCCTCCACTTT
TRBV7-8,15,many,TRBD2,TRBJ2-7,CASSLGLATNYEQYF,TGTGCCAGCAGCCTGGGACTAGCGACTAACTACGAGCAGTACTTC
TRBV7-4,15,-,-,TRBJ1-4,CASSLATVTNEKLFF,TGTGCCAGCAGCTTAGCCACAGTAACTAATGAAAAACTGTTTTTT
TRBV7-2,16,many,TRBD1,TRBJ1-5,CASSLTGQGGSQPQHF,TGTGCCAGCAGCTTAACCGGACAGGGGGGTTCTCAGCCCCAGCATTTT
TRBV10-3,17,-,-,TRBJ1-2,CAISEGVFGESGHGYTF,TGTGCCATCAGTGAGGGCGTTTTCGGCGAATCAGGTCATGGCTACACCTTC
TRBV7-2,12,few,-,TRBJ2-1,CASSLTWNEQFF,TGTGCCAGCAGCCTCACCTGGAATGAGCAGTTCTTC
TRBV25-1,17,few,TRBD2,TRBJ2-1,CASSEFPSGGAYNEQFF,TGTGCCAGCAGTGAATTTCCGAGCGGGGGAGCCTACAATGAGCAGTTCTTC
TRBV27,17,-,TRBD1,TRBJ1-5,CASSPLGRGYSNQPQHF,TGTGCCAGCAGCCCCCTTGGCAGGGGGTATAGCAATCAGCCCCAGCATTTT
TRBV4-2,14,many,TRBD1,TRBJ2-4,CASSLRTGQNIQYF,TGTGCCAGCAGCCTCCGGACAGGGCAAAACATTCAGTACTTC
TRBV6-1,15,few,TRBD1,TRBJ1-1,CASSYPQTGDTEAFF,TGTGCCAGCAGTTATCCCCAAACAGGGGACACTGAAGCTTTCTTT